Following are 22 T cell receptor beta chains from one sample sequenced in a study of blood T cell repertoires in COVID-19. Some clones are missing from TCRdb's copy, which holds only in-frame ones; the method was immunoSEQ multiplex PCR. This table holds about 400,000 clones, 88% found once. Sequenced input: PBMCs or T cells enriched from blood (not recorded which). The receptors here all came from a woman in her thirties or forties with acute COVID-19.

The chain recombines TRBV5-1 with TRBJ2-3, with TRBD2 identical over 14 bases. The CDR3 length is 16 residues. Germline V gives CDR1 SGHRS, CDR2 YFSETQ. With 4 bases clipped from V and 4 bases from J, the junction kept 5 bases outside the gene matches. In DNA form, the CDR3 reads TGCGCCAGCAGCCTGACTAGCGGGGGGGCCCCAGATACGCAGTATTTT. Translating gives CASSLTSGGAPDTQYF.

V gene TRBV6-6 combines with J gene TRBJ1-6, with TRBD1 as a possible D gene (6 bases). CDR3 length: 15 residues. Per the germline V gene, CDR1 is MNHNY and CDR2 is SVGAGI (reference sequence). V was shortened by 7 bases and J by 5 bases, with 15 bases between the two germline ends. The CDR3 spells CASNLSDRNNSPLHF. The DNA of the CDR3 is TGTGCCAGCAATTTGTCGGACAGAAATAATTCACCCCTCCACTTT.

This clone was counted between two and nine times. CDR3 region: CASSTVRYGYTF. The CDR3 DNA reads as TGTGCCAGTAGTACCGTCCGCTATGGCTACACCTTC. The V gene is TRBV19, the J gene TRBJ1-2; no firm D call. Between the trimmed V and J ends, which lost 4 bases and 4 bases, there was a span of 7 bases. CDR1 and CDR2 (germline): LNHDA, SQIVND (reference sequence). This CDR3 has 12 amino acids.

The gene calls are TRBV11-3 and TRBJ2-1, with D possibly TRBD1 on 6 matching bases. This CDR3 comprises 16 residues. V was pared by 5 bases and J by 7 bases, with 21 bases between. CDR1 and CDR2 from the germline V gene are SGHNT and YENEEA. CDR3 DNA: TGTGCCAGCAGCCCACGAGAGGTAACCACAGGGAATGAGCAGTTCTTC. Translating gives CASSPREVTTGNEQFF.

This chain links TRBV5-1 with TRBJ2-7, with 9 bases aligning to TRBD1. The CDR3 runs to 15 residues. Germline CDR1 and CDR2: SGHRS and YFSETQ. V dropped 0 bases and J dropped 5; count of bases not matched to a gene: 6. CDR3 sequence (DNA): TGCGCCAGCAGCTTGGATTCCGGGACAGGGAACGAGCAGTACTTC. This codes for CASSLDSGTGNEQYF. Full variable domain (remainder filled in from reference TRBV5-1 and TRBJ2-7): KAGVTQTPRYLIKTRGQQVTLSCSPISGHRSVSWYQQTPGQGLQFLFEYFSETQRNKGNFPGRFSGRQFSNSRSEMNVSTLELGDSALYLCASSLDSGTGNEQYFGPGTRLTVT.

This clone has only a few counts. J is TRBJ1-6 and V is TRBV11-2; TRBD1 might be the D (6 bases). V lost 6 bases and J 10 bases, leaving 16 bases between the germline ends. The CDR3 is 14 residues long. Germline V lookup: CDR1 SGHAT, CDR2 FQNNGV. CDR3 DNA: TGTGCCAGCAGATACCAACAGGGCGGCTCACCCCTCCACTTT. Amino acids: CASRYQQGGSPLHF.

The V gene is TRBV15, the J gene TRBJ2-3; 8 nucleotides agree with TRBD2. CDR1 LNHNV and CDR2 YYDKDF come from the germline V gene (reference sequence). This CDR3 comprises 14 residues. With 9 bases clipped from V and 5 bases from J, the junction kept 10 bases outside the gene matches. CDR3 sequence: CATRGGLELDTQYF. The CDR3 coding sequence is TGTGCCACGAGAGGGGGACTAGAATTAGATACGCAGTATTTT.

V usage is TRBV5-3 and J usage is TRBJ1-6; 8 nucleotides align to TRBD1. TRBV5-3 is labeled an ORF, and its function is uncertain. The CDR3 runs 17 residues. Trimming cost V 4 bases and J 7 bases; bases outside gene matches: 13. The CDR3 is CARSPVPGQAQNSPLHF. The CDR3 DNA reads TGTGCCAGAAGCCCAGTCCCGGGACAGGCGCAAAATTCACCCCTCCACTTT.

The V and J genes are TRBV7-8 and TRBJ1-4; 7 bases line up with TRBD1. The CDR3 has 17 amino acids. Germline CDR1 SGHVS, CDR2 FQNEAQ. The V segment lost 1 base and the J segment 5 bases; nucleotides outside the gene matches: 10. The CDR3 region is CASSLGTGTAINEKLFF. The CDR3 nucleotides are TGTGCCAGCAGCTTAGGTACCGGGACAGCGATAAATGAAAAACTGTTTTTT.

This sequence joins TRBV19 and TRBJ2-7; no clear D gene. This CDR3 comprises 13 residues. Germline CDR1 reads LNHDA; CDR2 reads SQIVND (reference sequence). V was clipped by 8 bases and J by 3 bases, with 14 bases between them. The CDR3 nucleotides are TGTGCCAGTGCACCGACTGAACTCTACGAGCAGTACTTC. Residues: CASAPTELYEQYF. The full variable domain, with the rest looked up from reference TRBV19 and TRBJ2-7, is DGGITQSPKYLFRKEGQNVTLSCEQNLNHDAMYWYRQDPGQGLRLIYYSQIVNDFQKGDIAEGYSVSREKKESFPLTVTSAQKNPTAFYLCASAPTELYEQYFGPGTRLTVT.

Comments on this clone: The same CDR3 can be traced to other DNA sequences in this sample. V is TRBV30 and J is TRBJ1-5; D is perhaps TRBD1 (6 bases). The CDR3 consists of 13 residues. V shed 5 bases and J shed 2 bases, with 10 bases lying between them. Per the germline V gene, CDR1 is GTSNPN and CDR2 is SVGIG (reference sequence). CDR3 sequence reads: CAWGAGGNQPQHF. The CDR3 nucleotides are TGTGCCTGGGGTGCAGGGGGCAATCAGCCCCAGCATTTT.

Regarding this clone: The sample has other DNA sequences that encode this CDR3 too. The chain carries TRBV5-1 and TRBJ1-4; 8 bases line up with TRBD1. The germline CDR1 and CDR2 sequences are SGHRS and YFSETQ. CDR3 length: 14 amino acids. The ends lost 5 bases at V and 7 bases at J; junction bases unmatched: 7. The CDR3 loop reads CASSPGQGGEKLFF. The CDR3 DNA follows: TGCGCCAGCAGTCCAGGACAGGGTGGTGAAAAACTGTTTTTT.

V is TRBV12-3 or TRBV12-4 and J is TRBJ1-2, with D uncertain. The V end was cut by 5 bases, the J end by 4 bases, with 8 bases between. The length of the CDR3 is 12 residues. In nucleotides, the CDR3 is TGTGCCAGCAGTGCGGACTTCTATGGCTACACCTTC. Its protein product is CASSADFYGYTF.

Here the CDR3 reads CASSRGTGGNKNIQYF. The CDR3 DNA reads TGTGCCAGCAGCCGAGGGACAGGAGGTAACAAAAACATTCAGTACTTC. The V call is TRBV11-2, the J call TRBJ2-4; TRBD1 matches at 8 bases. Germline V gene data show CDR1 as SGHAT and CDR2 as FQNNGV. Trimming cost V 5 bases and J 3 bases; bases outside gene matches: 9. The CDR3 length is 16 residues.

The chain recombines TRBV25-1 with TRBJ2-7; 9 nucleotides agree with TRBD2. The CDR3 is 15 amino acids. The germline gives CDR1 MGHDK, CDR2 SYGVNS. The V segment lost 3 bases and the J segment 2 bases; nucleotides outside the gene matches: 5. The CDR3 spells CASSDPGLATYEQYF. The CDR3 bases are TGTGCCAGCAGTGACCCGGGACTAGCTACCTACGAGCAGTACTTC.

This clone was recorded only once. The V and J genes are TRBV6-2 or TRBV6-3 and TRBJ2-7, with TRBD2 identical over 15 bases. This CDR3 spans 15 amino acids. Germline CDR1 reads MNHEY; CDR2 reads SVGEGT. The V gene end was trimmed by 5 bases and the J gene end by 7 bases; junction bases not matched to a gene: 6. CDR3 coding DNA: TGTGCCAGCAGTCAAACGGGACTAGCGGGGGGAGAGCAGTACTTC. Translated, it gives CASSQTGLAGGEQYF.

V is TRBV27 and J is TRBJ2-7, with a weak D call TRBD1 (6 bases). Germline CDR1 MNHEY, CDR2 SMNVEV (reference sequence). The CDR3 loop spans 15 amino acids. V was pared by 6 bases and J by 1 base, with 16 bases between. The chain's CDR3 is CASRPNRDTSYEQYF. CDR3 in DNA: TGTGCCAGCAGGCCGAACCGGGACACTTCCTACGAGCAGTACTTC.

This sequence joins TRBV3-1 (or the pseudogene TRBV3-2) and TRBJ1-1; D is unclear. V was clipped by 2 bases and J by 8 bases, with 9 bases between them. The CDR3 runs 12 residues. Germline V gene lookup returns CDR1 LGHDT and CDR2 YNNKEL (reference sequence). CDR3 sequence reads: CASSQQSREAFF. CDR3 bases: TGTGCCAGCAGCCAACAATCCAGGGAAGCTTTCTTT.

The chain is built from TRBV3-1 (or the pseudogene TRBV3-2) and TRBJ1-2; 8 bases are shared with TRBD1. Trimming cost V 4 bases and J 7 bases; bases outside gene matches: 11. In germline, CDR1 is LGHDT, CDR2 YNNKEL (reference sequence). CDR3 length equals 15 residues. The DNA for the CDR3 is TGTGCCAGCAGCCCGTTAAGGCAGGGGGCTGGTGGCTACACCTTC. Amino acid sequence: CASSPLRQGAGGYTF.

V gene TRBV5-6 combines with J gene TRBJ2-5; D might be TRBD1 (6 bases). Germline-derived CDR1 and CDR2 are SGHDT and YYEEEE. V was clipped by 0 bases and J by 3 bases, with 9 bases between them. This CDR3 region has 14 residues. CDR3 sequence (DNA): TGTGCCAGCAGCTTGGCCGGACAGAAAGAGACCCAGTACTTC. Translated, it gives CASSLAGQKETQYF.

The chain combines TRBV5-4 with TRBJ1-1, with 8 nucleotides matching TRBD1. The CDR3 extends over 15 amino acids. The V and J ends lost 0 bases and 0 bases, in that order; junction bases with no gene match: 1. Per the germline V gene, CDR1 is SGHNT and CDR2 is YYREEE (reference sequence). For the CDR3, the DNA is TGTGCCAGCAGCTTGGACAGGGGGGTGAACACTGAAGCTTTCTTT. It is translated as CASSLDRGVNTEAFF.

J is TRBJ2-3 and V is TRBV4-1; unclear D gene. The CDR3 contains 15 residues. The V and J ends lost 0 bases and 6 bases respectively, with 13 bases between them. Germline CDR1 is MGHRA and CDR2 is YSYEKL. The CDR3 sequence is CASSQDAADRDTQYF. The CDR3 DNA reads TGCGCCAGCAGCCAAGATGCGGCAGATCGCGATACGCAGTATTTT.